This entry features one TCR beta chain sequence. Antigen unknown. These data come from a study of T cell repertoires and HLA-DP antigens. Study results and limitations: Against both alloantigens, CD137+ clonality was similar, roughly 0.42. The CD4+ repertoire was not split into naive and memory.

Assay used: immunoSEQ multiplex PCR; TCRdb lists only in-frame clones, some missing. The sample lists around 90,000 clones, 86% occurring once. Germline values: CDR1 SGHDN, CDR2 FVKESK. Trimming removed 6 bases from V and 0 bases from J, with 12 bases in between. The CDR3 is made up of 15 amino acids. Sequenced: CD4+ T cells from PBMCs. The sequence derives from a middle-aged man in good health and CMV-seronegative. This rearrangement joins TRBV14 to TRBJ1-3, with D perhaps TRBD1 (6 bases). The CDR3 bases are TGTGCCAGCAGGCCCACAGGGAGCTCTGGAAACACCATATATTTT. Translating gives CASRPTGSSGNTIYF.